This TCR beta chain is from a study of T cells in Graves' hyperthyroidism and ophthalmopathy. Template material for amplifying TCR beta CDR3 regions consisted of RNA transcripts. Primed by the HTBI set, a first-round RT-PCR was run on the TCR CDR3. In TCRdb, the multiplex PCR reads were re-called with MiXCR into one record per CDR3 protein. Altogether 700,000 or so distinct CDR3 sequences are present, roughly 17% being singletons, with the ten largest covering about 8.4%. V dropped 1 base and J dropped 7; count of bases not matched to a gene: 7. The CDR3 is made up of 15 amino acids. Germline-derived CDR1 and CDR2 are SGHAT and FQNNGV.

This TCR came from a man aged 18 to 29 with Graves' hyperthyroidism. V is TRBV11-2 and J is TRBJ2-1; 7 positions match TRBD1. The sample comprised blood. Written as DNA, the CDR3 is TGTGCCAGCAGCTTAGGGGGACAGAGGGAAAATGAGCAGTTCTTC. Protein: CASSLGGQRENEQFF.